This T cell receptor (beta chain) was recovered during a study of persistence of HIV-infected CD4 T cells. Across the study: CD4+ T cells responding to CMV or HIV-1 Gag were isolated.

As regards this clone: Its antigen is unknown.

Germline CDR1 reads SGHVS; CDR2 reads FQNEAQ. CDR3 length: 14 residues. V shed 3 bases and J shed 6 bases, with 11 bases lying between them. This was the immunoSEQ version 4 assay in survey mode. Generated by immunoSEQ multiplex PCR, the TCRdb table keeps only in-frame clones and is missing some. Here the sample spans 50,000 to 65,000 clones, more than 70% being singletons. An overlapping HIV-1 Gag peptide pool stimulated these cells at 0.95 to 1 ug/peptide/mL. CD40L-negative CD69-negative CD45RO-high memory CD4+ T cells were sorted as populations depleted of antigen-responding cells. This TCR was recovered from an adult man with HIV who was CMV-seropositive. The chain links TRBV7-8 to TRBJ1-4; D is undetermined. The source material was CD4+ T cells sorted from PBMCs after roughly 18-hour stimulation, sampled from a patient who received antiretroviral therapy. DNA of the CDR3: TGTGCCAGCAGCTTTACGGGCAAGGATGAAAAACTGTTTTTT. The encoded protein is CASSFTGKDEKLFF.